One sample yielded the 29 T cell receptor beta chains listed below, sequenced in a study of beta chain features in type 1 diabetes. TCRB transcripts that were expressed got sequenced, as all of the isolated RNA had been reverse transcribed. Using immunoSEQ multiplex PCR, the repertoire was profiled, and TCRdb retains in-frame clones only, with some absent. The sample carries a few hundred thousand clones, roughly a tenth recorded once. The sequenced sample consisted of central memory CD4+ T cells from blood. The origin of the receptors is a man between 18 and 35 years old in good health.

This clone was detected a few times. The rearrangement joins TRBV7-2 to TRBJ2-5; D is unclear. V was cut by 1 base and J by 5 bases, with 8 bases left in between. CDR3 length equals 13 residues. Germline lookup yields CDR1 SGHTA and CDR2 FQGNSA. The CDR3 nucleotides are TGTGCCAGCAGCTTAGAAAGGGTGGAGACCCAGTACTTC. This encodes CASSLERVETQYF.

The chain links TRBV27 to TRBJ2-2; possible D gene TRBD1, 7 bases. Trimming removed 4 bases from V and 6 bases from J, with 18 bases in between. The CDR3 consists of 16 residues. In germline, CDR1 is MNHEY, CDR2 SMNVEV (reference sequence). The CDR3 sequence: CASSYAGTVRAGELFF. Written as DNA, the CDR3 is TGTGCCAGCAGTTATGCGGGGACAGTTCGGGCCGGGGAGCTGTTTTTT.

The V call is TRBV4-1, the J call TRBJ2-3; 10 bases fit TRBD1. The length of the CDR3 is 15 residues. The germline V gene encodes CDR1 MGHRA and CDR2 YSYEKL. V lost 5 bases to trimming and J lost 2 bases; unmatched junction nucleotides: 4. The CDR3 DNA follows: TGCGCCAGCAGCTCCGGGACAGGGGTCACAGATACGCAGTATTTT. This encodes CASSSGTGVTDTQYF.

In this sample, this clone turned up many times. This chain links TRBV10-3 with TRBJ2-1; a weak D match, TRBD2 (5 bases). Trimming took off 4 bases at V and 4 bases at J, with 14 bases between the two ends. The CDR3 runs 15 residues. Germline-derived CDR1 and CDR2 are ENHRY and SYGVKD. CDR3 residues: CAISGGSAPYNEQFF. CDR3 DNA sequence: TGTGCCATCAGTGGTGGGAGCGCCCCATACAATGAGCAGTTCTTC.

CDR3 in amino acids: CASSRGLSNEQFF. CDR3 bases: TGTGCCAGCAGCCGGGGGTTGAGCAATGAGCAGTTCTTC. The chain links TRBV25-1 to TRBJ2-1; D might be TRBD2 (6 bases). This CDR3 has 13 amino acids. Germline V lookup: CDR1 MGHDK, CDR2 SYGVNS. V lost 6 bases, J lost 6 bases, and 12 bases lay in between. Full variable domain (rest looked up from reference TRBV25-1 and TRBJ2-1): EADIYQTPRYLVIGTGKKITLECSQTMGHDKMYWYQQDPGMELHLIHYSYGVNSTEKGDLSSESTVSRIRTEHFPLTLESARPSHTSQYLCASSRGLSNEQFFGPGTRLTVL.

This chain uses TRBV5-4 with TRBJ2-1, with TRBD2 matching 11 bases. Germline assignment: CDR1 SGHNT and CDR2 YYREEE (reference sequence). The CDR3 extends over 15 amino acids. The junction had 6 bases not matched to a gene; V was cut back by 0 bases and J by 10 bases. The CDR3 nucleotides are TGTGCCAGCAGCTTGGATGGGACTAGCGGTCGGGAGCAGTTCTTC. It encodes CASSLDGTSGREQFF.

With regard to this clone: An end of the junction does not agree with germline; a read error may underlie this. The chain joins TRBV7-7 to TRBJ2-7, with D perhaps matching TRBD1 (6 bases). The CDR3 extends over 14 amino acids. Germline-derived CDR1 and CDR2 are SSHAT and FNYEAQ (reference sequence). The CDR3 is CASSPTTGSYEQYF. CDR3 in DNA: TGTGCTAGCAGCCCGACGACAGGATCCTACGAGCAGTACTTC.

The rearrangement links TRBV29-1 to TRBJ1-1; 11 bases align to TRBD1. Per germline, CDR1 SQVTM and CDR2 ANQGSEA. The CDR3 is made up of 15 amino acids. After removal of 6 bases from V and 1 base from J, the junction contained 7 bases not matched to a gene. CDR3 in amino acids: CSVEGTGGRNTEAFF. In nucleotides, the CDR3 is TGCAGCGTCGAGGGGACAGGGGGACGGAACACTGAAGCTTTCTTT. The whole variable domain, filled in from reference TRBV29-1 and TRBJ1-1, reads SAVISQKPSRDICQRGTSLTIQCQVDSQVTMMFWYRQQPGQSLTLIATANQGSEATYESGFVIDKFPISRPNLTFSTLTVSNMSPEDSSIYLCSVEGTGGRNTEAFFGQGTRLTVV.

The chain joins TRBV15 to TRBJ2-7; D unclear. The germline gives CDR1 LNHNV, CDR2 YYDKDF (reference sequence). This CDR3 region has 12 residues. CDR3 bases: TGTGCGACCTTAGGCAGAACCTACGAGCAGTACTTC. This translates into CATLGRTYEQYF.

This clone showed up just a few times. The chain combines TRBV6-1 with TRBJ1-1; tentatively, D is TRBD1 (5 bases). In germline, CDR1 is MNHNS, CDR2 SASEGT. The V gene lost 3 bases and the J gene lost 7 bases, with 15 bases spanning the gap. This CDR3 spans 14 amino acids. DNA of the CDR3: TGTGCCAGCAGTGATTGGGACGTCGGATATGAAGCTTTCTTT. As protein: CASSDWDVGYEAFF.

This clone showed up just a few times. Different DNA sequences within this sample yield the same CDR3. V is TRBV7-2 and J is TRBJ1-5, with D unresolved. This CDR3 is built from 13 residues. CDR1 is SGHTA, CDR2 FQGNSA, per germline. The V end was cut by 1 base, the J end by 6 bases, with 7 bases between. The CDR3 DNA reads TGTGCCAGCAGCTTAGTCCAAGGTCAGCCCCAGCATTTT. It specifies CASSLVQGQPQHF.

This clone has just a few counts. The genes are TRBV5-6 and TRBJ2-7, with 9 bases matching TRBD2. The CDR3 extends over 15 amino acids. The junction had 8 bases not matched to a gene; V was cut back by 5 bases and J by 2 bases. Germline lookup yields CDR1 SGHDT and CDR2 YYEEEE. The CDR3 bases are TGTGCCAGCAGTTCTCCGGGACTAGCCACCTACGAGCAGTACTTC. Amino acid sequence: CASSSPGLATYEQYF.

This sequence joins TRBV9 and TRBJ2-2; D is possibly TRBD2 (5 bases). V lost 3 bases to trimming and J lost 3 bases, with 12 bases between them. CDR1 and CDR2 (germline): SGDLS, YYNGEE. The CDR3 consists of 15 residues. The CDR3 DNA reads as TGTGCCAGCAGCGGGAAAGCGAGGGACACCGGGGAGCTGTTTTTT. Translation: CASSGKARDTGELFF.

This clone was counted a few times. The chain has TRBV28 and TRBJ2-3; D call uncertain. This CDR3 region has 18 residues. The V and J ends lost 2 bases and 1 base respectively, with 19 bases between them. Germline-derived CDR1 and CDR2 are MDHEN and SYDVKM. CDR3 loop: CASSLSWFENPGTDTQYF. The CDR3 DNA sequence: TGTGCCAGCAGTTTAAGTTGGTTTGAGAATCCGGGCACAGATACGCAGTATTTT. The full variable domain, rest sourced from reference TRBV28 and TRBJ2-3, is DVKVTQSSRYLVKRTGEKVFLECVQDMDHENMFWYRQDPGLGLRLIYFSYDVKMKEKGDIPEGYSVSREKKERFSLILESASTNQTSMYLCASSLSWFENPGTDTQYFGPGTRLTVL.

This chain uses TRBV5-5 with TRBJ2-5; the D call may be TRBD1 or TRBD2 (5 bases each). Germline-derived CDR1 and CDR2 are SGHKS and YYEKEE (reference sequence). Trimming removed 4 bases from V and 3 bases from J, with 10 bases in between. CDR3 length: 13 amino acids. CDR3 DNA sequence: TGTGCCAGCAGCAGGGGACGGGAAGAGACCCAGTACTTC. Encoded protein: CASSRGREETQYF.

This clone has only a few counts. The rearrangement uses TRBV28 and TRBJ2-2, with 11 positions matching TRBD2. This CDR3 spans 16 amino acids. After removal of 6 bases from V and 1 base from J, the junction contained 4 bases not matched to a gene. Germline V gene sequence: CDR1 MDHEN, CDR2 SYDVKM. The CDR3 sequence: CASSWGLAENTGELFF. The CDR3 region has the DNA TGTGCCAGCAGCTGGGGACTAGCGGAGAACACCGGGGAGCTGTTTTTT.

The rearrangement links TRBV15 to TRBJ2-2, with TRBD1 matching over 8 bases. The CDR3 sequence is 17 residues long. V lost 4 bases, J lost 3 bases, and 10 bases stayed unmatched. The germline V gene encodes CDR1 LNHNV and CDR2 YYDKDF (reference sequence). The CDR3 DNA reads TGTGCCACCAGCACGTCCCGGGACAGGAGTTACACCGGGGAGCTGTTTTTT. Protein product: CATSTSRDRSYTGELFF.

The rearrangement links TRBV30 to TRBJ2-3; no clear D gene. V was clipped by 1 base and J by 2 bases, with 4 bases between them. Looked up from germline, CDR1 is GTSNPN and CDR2 is SVGIG (reference sequence). This CDR3 has 12 amino acids. CDR3 in amino acids: CAWSGITDTQYF. In DNA form, the CDR3 reads TGTGCCTGGAGTGGCATCACAGATACGCAGTATTTT.

This clone was counted at least ten times. V is TRBV4-1 and J is TRBJ1-2, with TRBD1 matching over 8 bases. The trim removed 1 base at V and 7 bases at J, leaving 5 bases unmatched. The CDR3 is 14 amino acids. Germline V CDR1 and CDR2: MGHRA, YSYEKL. CDR3 sequence: CASSQVSGTGGYTF. Written as DNA, the CDR3 is TGCGCCAGCAGCCAAGTCTCTGGGACAGGTGGCTACACCTTC.

This clone has at least ten counts. The chain employs TRBV29-1 and TRBJ2-7; D unresolved. The CDR3 has 10 residues. Trimming pared 6 bases from V and 7 bases from J, leaving 10 bases between. The germline CDR1 and CDR2 sequences are SQVTM and ANQGSEA. In nucleotides, the CDR3 is TGCAGCGTACTAAGCCTGGAGCAGTACTTC. Protein product: CSVLSLEQYF.

The chain couples TRBV7-3 to TRBJ2-7; 7 nucleotides line up with TRBD1. Germline CDR1 reads SGHTA; CDR2 reads FQGTGA. CDR3 length: 15 amino acids. V lost 5 bases, J lost 3 bases, and 10 bases stayed unmatched. The CDR3 nucleotides are TGTGCCAGCAGCCCAACGGGACAGCCTGACTACGAGCAGTACTTC. Its translation is CASSPTGQPDYEQYF.

The rearrangement links TRBV27 to TRBJ2-7; maybe TRBD2 (5 bases). The CDR3 is made up of 13 amino acids. CDR1 and CDR2 from the germline V gene are MNHEY and SMNVEV (reference sequence). V lost 0 bases, J lost 8 bases, and 11 bases lay in between. CDR3 bases: TGTGCCAGCAGTTTATCAGGCGGACTCCAGCAGTACTTC. This sequence encodes CASSLSGGLQQYF.

This clone was observed a few times. In DNA, the CDR3 is TGTGCCATCAGTGACAGACAGGGGAAAGAGACCCAGTACTTC. The encoded protein is CAISDRQGKETQYF. The chain employs TRBV10-3 and TRBJ2-5; 8 nucleotides align to TRBD1. The CDR3 runs 14 residues. Germline-derived CDR1 and CDR2 are ENHRY and SYGVKD. V lost 3 bases and J lost 3; bases outside the gene matches: 3.

This clone occurred a few times. The genes are TRBV25-1 and TRBJ2-5, with TRBD1 identical over 9 bases. V was clipped by 4 bases and J by 2 bases; unmatched bases: 5. Per the germline V gene, CDR1 is MGHDK and CDR2 is SYGVNS. The CDR3 sequence is 15 residues long. The CDR3 protein is CASSGGQGFQETQYF. The CDR3 DNA sequence: TGTGCCAGCAGTGGGGGACAGGGTTTTCAAGAGACCCAGTACTTC.

This clone has a handful of counts. The J gene is TRBJ2-3, the V gene TRBV4-1; D remains unclear. Germline CDR1 MGHRA, CDR2 YSYEKL. This CDR3 region has 16 residues. Trimming left V 0 bases short and J 7 bases short, with 17 bases between. This CDR3 is CASSQDRARMRNTQYF. The CDR3 DNA reads as TGCGCCAGCAGCCAAGATCGGGCCCGCATGAGGAATACGCAGTATTTT.

The chain has TRBV30 and TRBJ1-5; D ambiguous. Germline lookup yields CDR1 GTSNPN and CDR2 SVGIG (reference sequence). Trimming removed 4 bases from V and 1 base from J, with 17 bases in between. The CDR3 consists of 16 residues. In DNA, the CDR3 is TGTGCCTGGAAGATTATGGGGTGGCAAAGCAATCAGCCCCAGCATTTT. Translating it yields CAWKIMGWQSNQPQHF.

This clone was detected only a few times. V usage is TRBV28 and J usage is TRBJ2-7; TRBD2 matches at 12 bases. This CDR3 is 14 amino acids long. V dropped 11 bases and J dropped 7; count of bases not matched to a gene: 12. From germline, CDR1 is MDHEN and CDR2 SYDVKM. The chain's CDR3 is CAANRLAGVMEQYF. CDR3 bases: TGTGCCGCGAACCGACTAGCGGGAGTGATGGAGCAGTACTTC.

The chain carries TRBV4-3 and TRBJ2-7; a possible D gene is TRBD2 (7 bases). The CDR3 sequence is 17 residues long. Germline V gene lookup returns CDR1 LGHNA and CDR2 YSLEER. V was shortened by 0 bases and J by 3 bases, with 18 bases between the two germline ends. This CDR3 reads CASSQDFGGGAFYEQYF. CDR3 nucleotide sequence: TGCGCCAGCAGCCAAGATTTTGGCGGGGGCGCTTTCTACGAGCAGTACTTC.

The chain joins TRBV30 to TRBJ1-1; tentative D call: TRBD1 (5 bases). CDR3 length: 14 amino acids. Germline CDR1 is GTSNPN and CDR2 is SVGIG (reference sequence). Trimming removed 2 bases at V and 11 bases at J, with 21 bases between. The CDR3 DNA is TGTGCCTGGAGTCAAAGAATTGGGACCCGCCCTGCTTTCTTT. Protein: CAWSQRIGTRPAFF.